A selection of T cell receptor beta chains follows, all from one sample in a study of circulating tumor DNA in untreated peripheral T-cell lymphoma. Profiling relied on immunoSEQ multiplex PCR, and the TCRdb table lists in-frame clones only, not all of them. The table lists fewer than 8,000 clones, around 76% of them singletons, with approximately 15% in the top ten. The sample taken for sequencing was tumor tissue. These receptor sequences come from a human donor with peripheral T-cell lymphoma. The CDR3 runs from the conserved cysteine through the conserved F or W. A D gene is named only where the DNA matches it firmly. Clone size, where shown, is once, few, many, or a class for clones that have expanded.

v_call: TRBV28
cdr3_length: 14
d_call: TRBD1
j_call: TRBJ2-7
clone_size: few
cdr3_nt: TGTGCCAGCAGTTCCGGGACAGGGTCCTACGAGCAGTACTTC
cdr3_aa: CASSSGTGSYEQYF

v_call: TRBV6-8
cdr3_length: 13
d_call: .
j_call: TRBJ2-7
clone_size: .
cdr3_nt: TGTGCCAGCGGCGGGCAGCCCTCCTACGAGCAGTACTTC
cdr3_aa: CASGGQPSYEQYF

v_call: TRBV9
cdr3_length: 14
d_call: TRBD1
j_call: TRBJ2-1
clone_size: .
cdr3_nt: TGTGCCAGCAGTGGGACAGCGAACTACAATGAGCAGTTCTTC
cdr3_aa: CASSGTANYNEQFF

v_call: TRBV11-3
cdr3_length: 17
d_call: TRBD2
j_call: TRBJ2-3
clone_size: .
cdr3_nt: TGTGCCAGCAGCTTAGTTTCCAGCGGGAGCCTCACAGATACGCAGTATTTT
cdr3_aa: CASSLVSSGSLTDTQYF

v_call: TRBV18
cdr3_length: 15
d_call: .
j_call: TRBJ2-6
clone_size: few
cdr3_nt: TGTGCCAGCTCACGAGGGTCCCCTGGGGCCAACGTCCTGACTTTC
cdr3_aa: CASSRGSPGANVLTF

v_call: TRBV19
cdr3_length: 12
d_call: .
j_call: TRBJ1-1
clone_size: .
cdr3_nt: TGTGCCAGTAGTATAAAGGGAGCTGAAGCTTTCTTT
cdr3_aa: CASSIKGAEAFF

v_call: TRBV5-1
cdr3_length: 14
d_call: .
j_call: TRBJ2-4
clone_size: .
cdr3_nt: TGCGCCAGCAGCTTGGCTGGGGGCGAAAACATTCAGTACTTC
cdr3_aa: CASSLAGGENIQYF

v_call: TRBV18
cdr3_length: 15
d_call: .
j_call: TRBJ1-2
clone_size: .
cdr3_nt: TGTGCCAGCTCACCACCGAACAGGGCGGGCTATGGCTACACCTTC
cdr3_aa: CASSPPNRAGYGYTF

v_call: TRBV6-8
cdr3_length: 13
d_call: .
j_call: TRBJ1-5
clone_size: .
cdr3_nt: TGTGCCAGCAATGAGGGTATCAATCAGCCCCAGCATTTT
cdr3_aa: CASNEGINQPQHF

v_call: TRBV14
cdr3_length: 17
d_call: .
j_call: TRBJ2-1
clone_size: .
cdr3_nt: TGTGCCAGCAGCCAAGTTAAACCGGGACTTAGACACAATGAGCAGTTCTTC
cdr3_aa: CASSQVKPGLRHNEQFF

v_call: TRBV27
cdr3_length: 14
d_call: .
j_call: TRBJ1-2
clone_size: once
cdr3_nt: TGTGCCAGCAGTTTGGCGGGGCGATCCTATGGCTACACCTTC
cdr3_aa: CASSLAGRSYGYTF

v_call: TRBV30
cdr3_length: 13
d_call: .
j_call: TRBJ1-2
clone_size: .
cdr3_nt: TGTGCCTGGAGTCCCACGCCGGCTCACGGCTACACCTTC
cdr3_aa: CAWSPTPAHGYTF

v_call: TRBV28
cdr3_length: 18
d_call: TRBD1
j_call: TRBJ1-2
clone_size: .
cdr3_nt: TGTGCCAGCAGGACTTTTATGGGACAGGGATCGTTAGGCTATGGCTACACCTTC
cdr3_aa: CASRTFMGQGSLGYGYTF

v_call: TRBV19
cdr3_length: 15
d_call: TRBD1
j_call: TRBJ1-5
clone_size: .
cdr3_nt: TGTGCCAGTAGGGGGGGACAGTCCGTTCATCAGCCCCAGCATTTT
cdr3_aa: CASRGGQSVHQPQHF

v_call: TRBV19
cdr3_length: 17
d_call: TRBD2
j_call: TRBJ2-1
clone_size: .
cdr3_nt: TGTGCCAGTAGCCCACCCCGACCGGGACTAGCTGTCGATGAGCAGTTCTTC
cdr3_aa: CASSPPRPGLAVDEQFF

v_call: TRBV6-8
cdr3_length: 13
d_call: .
j_call: TRBJ2-7
clone_size: .
cdr3_nt: TGTGCCAGCAGGGCTGGGGCCAGGGGCGAGCAGTACTTC
cdr3_aa: CASRAGARGEQYF

v_call: TRBV28
cdr3_length: 15
d_call: .
j_call: TRBJ1-4
clone_size: .
cdr3_nt: TGTGCCAGCAGTTTTCTCCGGGGAACTAATGAAAAACTGTTTTTT
cdr3_aa: CASSFLRGTNEKLFF

v_call: TRBV6-8
cdr3_length: 14
d_call: .
j_call: TRBJ1-1
clone_size: .
cdr3_nt: TGTGCCAGCAGTAATTCTTTGGGGGTAATTGGAGCTTTCTTT
cdr3_aa: CASSNSLGVIGAFF

v_call: TRBV19
cdr3_length: 16
d_call: TRBD1
j_call: TRBJ1-5
clone_size: .
cdr3_nt: TGTGCCACCACTGAAGGGGGCGGGTTGGGCAATCAGCCCCAGCATTTT
cdr3_aa: CATTEGGGLGNQPQHF

v_call: TRBV6-8
cdr3_length: 16
d_call: .
j_call: TRBJ2-7
clone_size: once
cdr3_nt: TGTGCCAGCCTCGAGATAGGCGGGACGCACTCCTACGAGCAGTACTTC
cdr3_aa: CASLEIGGTHSYEQYF

v_call: TRBV6-8
cdr3_length: 15
d_call: .
j_call: TRBJ2-5
clone_size: .
cdr3_nt: TGTGCCAGCAGTTTGGGGACGGCGCCAGGAGAGACCCAGTACTTC
cdr3_aa: CASSLGTAPGETQYF

v_call: TRBV19
cdr3_length: 13
d_call: .
j_call: TRBJ2-5
clone_size: .
cdr3_nt: TGTGCCAGTAGTCCAGGGTTTCGTGAGACCCAGTACTTC
cdr3_aa: CASSPGFRETQYF

v_call: TRBV18
cdr3_length: 22
d_call: TRBD2
j_call: TRBJ2-2
clone_size: .
cdr3_nt: TGTGCCAGCTCACCTTCCCCGGGACTAGCGGGAAGAGGGGGGGTAGGGACCGGGGAGCTGTTTTTT
cdr3_aa: CASSPSPGLAGRGGVGTGELFF

v_call: TRBV18
cdr3_length: 15
d_call: TRBD1
j_call: TRBJ1-1
clone_size: .
cdr3_nt: TGTGCCAGCTCACCAAGCGGGACAGGAAACACTGAAGCTTTCTTT
cdr3_aa: CASSPSGTGNTEAFF

v_call: TRBV28
cdr3_length: 12
d_call: TRBD1
j_call: TRBJ1-1
clone_size: .
cdr3_nt: TGTGCCAGCAGTTTGTCGGACAGGGGTGCTTTCTTT
cdr3_aa: CASSLSDRGAFF

v_call: TRBV23-1
cdr3_length: 15
d_call: TRBD1
j_call: TRBJ1-2
clone_size: few
cdr3_nt: TGCGCCAGCAGGATCAGTACAGGGGGGAGTAATGGCTACACCTTC
cdr3_aa: CASRISTGGSNGYTF

v_call: TRBV30
cdr3_length: 12
d_call: .
j_call: TRBJ2-5
clone_size: .
cdr3_nt: TGTGCCTGGAGTGCCAGAGAAGGGAGCCAGTACTTC
cdr3_aa: CAWSAREGSQYF

v_call: TRBV19
cdr3_length: 13
d_call: .
j_call: TRBJ1-5
clone_size: .
cdr3_nt: TGTGCCACCGGAGCTGGGAGCAATCAGCCCCAGCATTTT
cdr3_aa: CATGAGSNQPQHF

v_call: TRBV30
cdr3_length: 11
d_call: .
j_call: TRBJ2-7
clone_size: .
cdr3_nt: TGTGCCTGGGGGATATCATACGAGCAGTACTTC
cdr3_aa: CAWGISYEQYF

v_call: TRBV6-7
cdr3_length: 15
d_call: TRBD2
j_call: TRBJ2-7
clone_size: .
cdr3_nt: TGTGCCAGCAGTGAAGCGGGGGCAGAGCTTGGCGAGCAGTACTTC
cdr3_aa: CASSEAGAELGEQYF

v_call: TRBV29-1
cdr3_length: 12
d_call: .
j_call: TRBJ2-2
clone_size: .
cdr3_nt: TGCAGCGCCGCACCGGGGACCGGGGAGCTGTTTTTT
cdr3_aa: CSAAPGTGELFF

v_call: TRBV7-1
cdr3_length: 13
d_call: .
j_call: TRBJ1-3
clone_size: .
cdr3_nt: TGTGCCAGCAGCATCGGCTCTGGAAACACCATATATTTT
cdr3_aa: CASSIGSGNTIYF

v_call: TRBV28
cdr3_length: 15
d_call: .
j_call: TRBJ2-7
clone_size: .
cdr3_nt: TGTGCCAGCAGTGCCATGCGGGACAGCCCCTACGAGCAGTACTTC
cdr3_aa: CASSAMRDSPYEQYF

v_call: TRBV1
cdr3_length: 16
d_call: .
j_call: TRBJ2-3
clone_size: .
cdr3_nt: TGCGCCAGCAGCCAGGGGGGAGCTAGCGGGAGAGGAACGCAGTATTTT
cdr3_aa: CASSQGGASGRGTQYF

v_call: TRBV19
cdr3_length: 15
d_call: .
j_call: TRBJ2-3
clone_size: .
cdr3_nt: TGTGCCAGTAGTCGCTCTAGGGAGAGCACAGATACGCAGTATTTT
cdr3_aa: CASSRSRESTDTQYF

v_call: TRBV28
cdr3_length: 13
d_call: .
j_call: TRBJ1-1
clone_size: .
cdr3_nt: TGTGCCAGCAGTCGCCGGGTAAACACTGAAGCTTTCTTT
cdr3_aa: CASSRRVNTEAFF

v_call: TRBV11-3
cdr3_length: 16
d_call: .
j_call: TRBJ1-1
clone_size: large
cdr3_nt: TGTGCCAGCAGCTTAGACCCGGGGAATTTGGACACTGAAGCTTTCTTT
cdr3_aa: CASSLDPGNLDTEAFF

v_call: TRBV19
cdr3_length: 13
d_call: .
j_call: TRBJ1-2
clone_size: .
cdr3_nt: TGTGCCAGTAGTGAAGACAGGTACTATGGCTACACCTTC
cdr3_aa: CASSEDRYYGYTF

v_call: TRBV19
cdr3_length: 14
d_call: TRBD1
j_call: TRBJ2-7
clone_size: .
cdr3_nt: TGTGCCAGTAGTAGCTCAGGGGGCGCGGAAGAGCAGTACTTC
cdr3_aa: CASSSSGGAEEQYF

v_call: TRBV28
cdr3_length: 15
d_call: .
j_call: TRBJ1-5
clone_size: .
cdr3_nt: TGTGCCAGCAGCCTTACGTCAGGGAACAATCAGCCCCAGCATTTT
cdr3_aa: CASSLTSGNNQPQHF

v_call: TRBV15
cdr3_length: 15
d_call: TRBD2
j_call: TRBJ2-1
clone_size: .
cdr3_nt: TGTGCCACCAGCAGAAGGACTAGCGGGAGCGATGAGCAGTTCTTC
cdr3_aa: CATSRRTSGSDEQFF

v_call: TRBV2
cdr3_length: 14
d_call: .
j_call: TRBJ1-4
clone_size: .
cdr3_nt: TGTGCCAGTAACCCCGGGACGGTTAATGAAAAACTGTTTTTT
cdr3_aa: CASNPGTVNEKLFF

v_call: TRBV28
cdr3_length: 15
d_call: TRBD1
j_call: TRBJ2-5
clone_size: .
cdr3_nt: TGTGCCAGCAGTCCCACGACAGGGGGGCAAGAGACCCAGTACTTC
cdr3_aa: CASSPTTGGQETQYF

v_call: TRBV1
cdr3_length: 16
d_call: .
j_call: TRBJ1-1
clone_size: few
cdr3_nt: TGCGCCGGCAAAGACCTCATGGGGGGCCCGAACACTGAAGCTTTCTTT
cdr3_aa: CAGKDLMGGPNTEAFF

v_call: TRBV10-3
cdr3_length: 13
d_call: .
j_call: TRBJ2-3
clone_size: .
cdr3_nt: TGTGCCATCAGTGAGTCGGACTTCGAGGTGCAGTATTTT
cdr3_aa: CAISESDFEVQYF

v_call: TRBV28
cdr3_length: 14
d_call: .
j_call: TRBJ2-5
clone_size: .
cdr3_nt: TGTGCCAGCAGTCCGGTTAGCGGCCAAGAGACCCAGTACTTC
cdr3_aa: CASSPVSGQETQYF

v_call: TRBV12-5
cdr3_length: 12
d_call: TRBD2
j_call: TRBJ2-7
clone_size: once
cdr3_nt: TGTGCTAGGAGCGGGAAAATAGGCGAGCAGTACTTC
cdr3_aa: CARSGKIGEQYF

v_call: TRBV11-3
cdr3_length: 15
d_call: TRBD1
j_call: TRBJ2-7
clone_size: .
cdr3_nt: TGTGCCAGCAGGACCTGGGACAGGGGGCAATACGAGCAGTACTTC
cdr3_aa: CASRTWDRGQYEQYF

v_call: TRBV14
cdr3_length: 16
d_call: .
j_call: TRBJ2-5
clone_size: few
cdr3_nt: TGTGCCAGCAGCCATTGGGGACCCTCTTACCAAGAGACCCAGTACTTC
cdr3_aa: CASSHWGPSYQETQYF

v_call: TRBV6-4
cdr3_length: 13
d_call: TRBD2
j_call: TRBJ2-2
clone_size: .
cdr3_nt: TGTGCCAGCCTTGTAGCGGGTTCAGGGGAGCTGTTTTTT
cdr3_aa: CASLVAGSGELFF

v_call: TRBV6-8
cdr3_length: 13
d_call: TRBD1
j_call: TRBJ1-2
clone_size: .
cdr3_nt: TGTGCCACCACAAAGCAGGGGGACTATGGCTACACCTTC
cdr3_aa: CATTKQGDYGYTF

v_call: TRBV9
cdr3_length: 14
d_call: .
j_call: TRBJ2-7
clone_size: .
cdr3_nt: TGTGCCAGCAGTGGGAACGCCCGCTCCTACGAGCAGTACTTC
cdr3_aa: CASSGNARSYEQYF

v_call: TRBV28
cdr3_length: 14
d_call: .
j_call: TRBJ2-7
clone_size: .
cdr3_nt: TGTGCCAGCAGTTTACCCCTGGGGGCCTACGAGCAGTACTTC
cdr3_aa: CASSLPLGAYEQYF

v_call: TRBV19
cdr3_length: 15
d_call: .
j_call: TRBJ2-7
clone_size: few
cdr3_nt: TGTGCCAGTAGTATTATATGGGGTTTCTCCTACGAGCAGTACTTC
cdr3_aa: CASSIIWGFSYEQYF

v_call: TRBV28
cdr3_length: 16
d_call: TRBD1
j_call: TRBJ1-2
clone_size: .
cdr3_nt: TGTGCCAGCAGCAAGAACACAGGGGTAAAAAGCTATGGCTACACCTTC
cdr3_aa: CASSKNTGVKSYGYTF

v_call: TRBV11-3
cdr3_length: 14
d_call: .
j_call: TRBJ2-5
clone_size: .
cdr3_nt: TGTGCCAGCAGCTTAATCCGAGCCCGGGAGACCCAGTACTTC
cdr3_aa: CASSLIRARETQYF

v_call: TRBV18
cdr3_length: 13
d_call: .
j_call: TRBJ2-1
clone_size: .
cdr3_nt: TGTGCCAGCTCACCGGCAGGGTTCAATGAGCAGTTCTTC
cdr3_aa: CASSPAGFNEQFF

v_call: TRBV10-1
cdr3_length: 16
d_call: TRBD2
j_call: TRBJ2-5
clone_size: .
cdr3_nt: TGCGCCAGCAGTGAGTTCCAGCGGGAGCGAAAAGAGACCCAGTACTTC
cdr3_aa: CASSEFQRERKETQYF

v_call: TRBV19
cdr3_length: 15
d_call: .
j_call: TRBJ1-2
clone_size: .
cdr3_nt: TGTGCCAGTACGGGGGTCTCGGCTTCTAACTATGGCTACACCTTC
cdr3_aa: CASTGVSASNYGYTF

v_call: TRBV6-8
cdr3_length: 12
d_call: .
j_call: TRBJ1-1
clone_size: .
cdr3_nt: TGTGCCAGCAGAAAAACGAACACTGAAGCTTTCTTT
cdr3_aa: CASRKTNTEAFF